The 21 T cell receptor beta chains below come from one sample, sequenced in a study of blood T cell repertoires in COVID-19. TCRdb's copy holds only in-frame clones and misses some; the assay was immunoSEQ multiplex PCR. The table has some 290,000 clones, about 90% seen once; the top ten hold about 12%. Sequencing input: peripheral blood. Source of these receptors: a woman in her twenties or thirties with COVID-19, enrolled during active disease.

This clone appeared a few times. CDR3 amino acids: CASSIGAGKGETQYF. In nucleotides, the CDR3 is TGTGCCAGTAGTATAGGAGCGGGAAAAGGGGAGACCCAGTACTTC. The genes are TRBV19 and TRBJ2-5; 7 bases are a match to TRBD2. The V and J ends lost 1 base and 5 bases, in that order; junction bases with no gene match: 7. The CDR3 runs to 15 residues. Germline CDR1 reads LNHDA; CDR2 reads SQIVND (reference sequence).

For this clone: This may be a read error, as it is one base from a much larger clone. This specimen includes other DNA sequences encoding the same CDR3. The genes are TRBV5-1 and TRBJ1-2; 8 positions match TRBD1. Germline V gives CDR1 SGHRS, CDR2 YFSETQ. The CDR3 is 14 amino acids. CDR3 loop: CASSDRGQGDGYTF. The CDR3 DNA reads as TGCGCCAGCAGCGACAGGGGCCAGGGGGATGGCTACACCTTT.

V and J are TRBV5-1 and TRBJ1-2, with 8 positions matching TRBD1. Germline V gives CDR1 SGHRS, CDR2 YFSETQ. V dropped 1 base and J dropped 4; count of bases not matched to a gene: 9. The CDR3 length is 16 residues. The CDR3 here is CASSLTRQGRSYGYTF. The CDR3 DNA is TGCGCCAGCAGCTTGACCCGACAGGGGAGGAGCTATGGCTACACCTTC.

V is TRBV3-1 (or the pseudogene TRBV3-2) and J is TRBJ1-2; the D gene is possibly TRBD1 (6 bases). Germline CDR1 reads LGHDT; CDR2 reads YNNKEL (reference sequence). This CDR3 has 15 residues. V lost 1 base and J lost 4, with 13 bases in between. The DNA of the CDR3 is TGTGCCAGCAGCCAAGGGGTAGACAGGATCTATGGCTACACCTTC. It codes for CASSQGVDRIYGYTF.

The CDR3 region is CATKEGGARNQPQHF. For the CDR3, the DNA is TGTGCCACTAAAGAAGGAGGGGCAAGGAATCAGCCCCAGCATTTT. The chain uses TRBV15 and TRBJ1-5, with D perhaps TRBD1 (5 bases). CDR3 length: 15 residues. Germline V gives CDR1 LNHNV, CDR2 YYDKDF (reference sequence). Trimming took off 9 bases at V and 4 bases at J, with 19 bases between the two ends.

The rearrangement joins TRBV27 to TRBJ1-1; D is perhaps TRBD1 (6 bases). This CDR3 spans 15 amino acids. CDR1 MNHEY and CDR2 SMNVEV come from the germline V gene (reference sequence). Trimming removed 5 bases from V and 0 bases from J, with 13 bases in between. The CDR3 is CASSVDRRMNTEAFF. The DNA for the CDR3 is TGTGCCAGCAGTGTAGACAGGAGAATGAACACTGAAGCTTTCTTT.

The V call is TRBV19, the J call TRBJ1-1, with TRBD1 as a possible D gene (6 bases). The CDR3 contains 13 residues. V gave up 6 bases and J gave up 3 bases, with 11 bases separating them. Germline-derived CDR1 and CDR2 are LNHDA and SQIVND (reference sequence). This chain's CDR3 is CASSPGVYTEAFF. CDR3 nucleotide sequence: TGTGCCAGTAGCCCAGGGGTTTACACTGAAGCTTTCTTT.

The CDR3 reads CASSPRQDEETQYF. CDR3 bases: TGTGCCAGCAGCCCTCGACAAGATGAAGAGACCCAGTACTTC. The rearrangement uses TRBV28 and TRBJ2-5; D not certain. The CDR3 is made up of 14 amino acids. Between the trimmed V and J ends, which lost 6 bases and 3 bases, there was a span of 14 bases. Germline CDR1 reads MDHEN; CDR2 reads SYDVKM.

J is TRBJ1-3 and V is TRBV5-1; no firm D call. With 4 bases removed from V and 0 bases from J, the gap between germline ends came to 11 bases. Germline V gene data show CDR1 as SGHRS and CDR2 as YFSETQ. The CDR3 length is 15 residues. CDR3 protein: CASSLTANSGNTIYF. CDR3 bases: TGCGCCAGCAGCCTGACTGCGAACTCTGGAAACACCATATATTTT.

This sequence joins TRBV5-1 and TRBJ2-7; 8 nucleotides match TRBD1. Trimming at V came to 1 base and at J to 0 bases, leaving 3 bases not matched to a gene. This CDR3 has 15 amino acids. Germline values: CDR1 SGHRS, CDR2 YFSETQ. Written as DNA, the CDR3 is TGCGCCAGCAGCTTGTGGACAGGGAGCTCCTACGAGCAGTACTTC. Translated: CASSLWTGSSYEQYF.

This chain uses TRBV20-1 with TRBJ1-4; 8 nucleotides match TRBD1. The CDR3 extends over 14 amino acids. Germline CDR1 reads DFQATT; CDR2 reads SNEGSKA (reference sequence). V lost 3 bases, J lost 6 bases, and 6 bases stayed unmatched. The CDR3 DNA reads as TGCAGTGCTAGTGTGGGACAGGACTATGAAAAACTGTTTTTT. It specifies CSASVGQDYEKLFF.

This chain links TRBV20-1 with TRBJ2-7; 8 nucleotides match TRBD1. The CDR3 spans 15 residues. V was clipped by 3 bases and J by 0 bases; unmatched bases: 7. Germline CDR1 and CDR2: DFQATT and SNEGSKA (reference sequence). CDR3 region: CSASDFGQGSYEQYF. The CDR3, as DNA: TGCAGTGCTAGTGACTTTGGACAGGGCTCCTACGAGCAGTACTTC.

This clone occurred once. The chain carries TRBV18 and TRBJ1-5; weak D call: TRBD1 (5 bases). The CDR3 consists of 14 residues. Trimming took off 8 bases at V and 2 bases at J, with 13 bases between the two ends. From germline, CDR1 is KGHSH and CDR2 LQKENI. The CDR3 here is CASGGDGRNQPQHF. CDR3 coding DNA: TGTGCCAGCGGGGGGGACGGCCGCAATCAGCCCCAGCATTTT.

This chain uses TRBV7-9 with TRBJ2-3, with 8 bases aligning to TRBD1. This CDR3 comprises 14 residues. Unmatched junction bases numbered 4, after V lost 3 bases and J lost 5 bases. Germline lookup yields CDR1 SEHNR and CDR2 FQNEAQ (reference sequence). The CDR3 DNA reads TGTGCCAGCAGCTTGGCAGGGGGCCTAGATACGCAGTATTTT. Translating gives CASSLAGGLDTQYF. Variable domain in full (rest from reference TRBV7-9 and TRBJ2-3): DTGVSQNPRHKITKRGQNVTFRCDPISEHNRLYWYRQTLGQGPEFLTYFQNEAQLEKSRLLSDRFSAERPKGSFSTLEIQRTEQGDSAMYLCASSLAGGLDTQYFGPGTRLTVL.

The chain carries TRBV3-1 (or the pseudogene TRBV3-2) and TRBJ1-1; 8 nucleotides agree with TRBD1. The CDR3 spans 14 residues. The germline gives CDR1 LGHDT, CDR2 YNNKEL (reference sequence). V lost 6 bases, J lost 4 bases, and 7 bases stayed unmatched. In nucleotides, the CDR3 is TGTGCCAGCAGGGACAATACAGGGGGCACTGAAGCTTTCTTT. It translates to CASRDNTGGTEAFF.

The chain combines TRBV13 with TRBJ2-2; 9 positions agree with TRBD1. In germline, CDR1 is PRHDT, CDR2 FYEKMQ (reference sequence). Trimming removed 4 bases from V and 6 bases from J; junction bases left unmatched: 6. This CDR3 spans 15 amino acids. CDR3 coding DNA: TGTGCCAGCAGCTCTCAACAGGGGGCCCCCGGGGAGCTGTTTTTT. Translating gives CASSSQQGAPGELFF.

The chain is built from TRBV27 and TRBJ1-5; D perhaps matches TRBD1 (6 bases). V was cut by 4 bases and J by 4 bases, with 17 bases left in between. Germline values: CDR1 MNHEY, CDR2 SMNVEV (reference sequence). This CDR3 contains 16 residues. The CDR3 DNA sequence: TGTGCCAGCAGTTCCCGACAGGAGGGACTAAATCAGCCCCAGCATTTT. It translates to CASSSRQEGLNQPQHF.

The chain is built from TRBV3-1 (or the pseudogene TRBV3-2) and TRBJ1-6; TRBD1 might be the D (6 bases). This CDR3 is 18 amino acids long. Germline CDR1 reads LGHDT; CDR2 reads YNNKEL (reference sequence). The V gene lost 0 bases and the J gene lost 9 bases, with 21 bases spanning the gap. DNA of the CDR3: TGTGCCAGCAGCCAAGAGTATGACAGGCCCGAATGGGGTTCACCCCTCCACTTT. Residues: CASSQEYDRPEWGSPLHF.

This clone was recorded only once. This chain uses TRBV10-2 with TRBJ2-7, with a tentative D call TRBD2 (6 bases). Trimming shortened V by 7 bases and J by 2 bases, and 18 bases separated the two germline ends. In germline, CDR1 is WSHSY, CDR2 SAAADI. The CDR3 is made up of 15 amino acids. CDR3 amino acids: CASTPDPSSAYEQYF. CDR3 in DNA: TGCGCCAGCACCCCCGACCCCTCTAGCGCCTACGAGCAGTACTTC.

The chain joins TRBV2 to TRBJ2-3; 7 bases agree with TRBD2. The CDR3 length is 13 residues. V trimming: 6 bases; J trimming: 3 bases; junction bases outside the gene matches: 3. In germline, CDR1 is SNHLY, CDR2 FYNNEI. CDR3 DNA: TGTGCCAGCAGAGGACTAGAAACAGATACGCAGTATTTT. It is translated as CASRGLETDTQYF. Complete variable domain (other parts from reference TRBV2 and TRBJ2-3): EPEVTQTPSHQVTQMGQEVILRCVPISNHLYFYWYRQILGQKVEFLVSFYNNEISEKSEIFDDQFSVERPDGSNFTLKIRSTKLEDSAMYFCASRGLETDTQYFGPGTRLTVL.

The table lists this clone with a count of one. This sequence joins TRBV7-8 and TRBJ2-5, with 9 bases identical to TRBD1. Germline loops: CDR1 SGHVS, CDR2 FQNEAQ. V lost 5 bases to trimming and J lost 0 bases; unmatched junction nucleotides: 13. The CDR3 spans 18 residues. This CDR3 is CASSHHPRTGVYQETQYF. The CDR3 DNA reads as TGTGCCAGCAGCCACCACCCGCGGACAGGGGTGTACCAAGAGACCCAGTACTTC.